A single sample gave rise to the 14 T cell receptor beta chains below, sequenced in a study of prognosis after radiotherapy for stage I lung cancer. With two-round multiplex PCR, TCR beta CDR3 sequences were amplified from genomic DNA. Amplification during the initial PCR round employed primers specific to each TRBV and TRBJ gene. A single record per CDR3 protein comes from TCRdb applying MiXCR to the multiplex PCR reads. Among roughly 23,000 distinct CDR3 sequences listed, less than 50% were seen once. The sample was PBMCs, taken before or after stereotactic body radiation therapy (not recorded which). These receptor sequences come from a donor over 45 with non-small cell lung cancer.

The J gene is TRBJ2-1, the V gene TRBV20-1, with a possible D match to TRBD2 (7 bases). CDR1 DFQATT and CDR2 SNEGSKA come from the germline V gene (reference sequence). This CDR3 has 15 amino acids. The V end lost 0 bases, the J end lost 7 bases, and 16 bases lay between the germline ends. CDR3 sequence reads: CSARDPGEGRNEQFF. In DNA form, the CDR3 reads TGCAGTGCTAGAGATCCAGGGGAGGGGAGGAATGAGCAGTTCTTC.

This clonotype was seen only a few times. A far larger clone is just one base off, so this is likely a read error. This rearrangement joins TRBV6-2 or TRBV6-3 to TRBJ1-1; D uncertain. Trimming removed 7 bases from V and 3 bases from J, with 12 bases in between. Germline CDR1 reads MNHEY; CDR2 reads SVGEGT. The CDR3 spans 13 residues. Written as DNA, the CDR3 is TGTGCCAGCAAGCGGCTCGGGTACACTGAAGCTTTCTTT. This sequence encodes CASKRLGYTEAFF.

This clonotype was observed many times. The chain combines TRBV28 with TRBJ2-7, with D tentatively TRBD2 (6 bases). V dropped 2 bases and J dropped 5 bases, with 16 bases sitting between them. CDR1 MDHEN and CDR2 SYDVKM come from the germline V gene. The CDR3 covers 15 residues. CDR3 in DNA: TGTGCCAGCAGTTTACCCCCTAGGGGACTCCACGAGCAGTACTTC. Its protein product is CASSLPPRGLHEQYF.

This clonotype was observed at least ten times. J is TRBJ2-7 and V is TRBV20-1; TRBD1 or TRBD2 may be the D gene (5 bases each). The CDR3 extends over 13 amino acids. The V and J ends lost 6 bases and 6 bases respectively, with 18 bases between them. CDR1 DFQATT and CDR2 SNEGSKA come from the germline V gene (reference sequence). In DNA form, the CDR3 reads TGCAGTGCCCCCGGATGGGGAGACAGCGAGCAGTACTTC. It translates to CSAPGWGDSEQYF.

This clonotype was recorded many times. The chain recombines TRBV3-1 with TRBJ2-7; D tentatively reads TRBD1 or TRBD2 (5 bases each). V was cut by 8 bases and J by 7 bases, with 24 bases left in between. The CDR3 runs 15 residues. The V gene's germline CDR1 is LGHDT and CDR2 YNNKEL (reference sequence). DNA for the CDR3: TGTGCCAGCGCTCAAACGGGACGTGGGGTTGGAGAGCAGTACTTC. As protein: CASAQTGRGVGEQYF.

This clonotype was observed many times. V is TRBV18 and J is TRBJ1-1; D unresolved. V lost 2 bases, J lost 4 bases, and 17 bases lay in between. The CDR3 spans 16 residues. CDR1 and CDR2 from the germline V gene are KGHSH and LQKENI. The CDR3, as DNA: TGTGCCAGCTCACCAGGGTCTAACGAACTCTCCACTGAAGCTTTCTTT. This codes for CASSPGSNELSTEAFF.

This clonotype was counted ten times or more. The J gene is TRBJ1-5, the V gene TRBV6-5, with D perhaps TRBD1 (5 bases). V was trimmed by 2 bases and J by 4 bases, leaving 9 bases between them. Looked up from germline, CDR1 is MNHEY and CDR2 is SVGAGI. This CDR3 comprises 14 residues. In nucleotides, the CDR3 is TGTGCCAGCAGTTACGGGGGAGGAAATCAGCCCCAGCATTTT. Translating it yields CASSYGGGNQPQHF.

Comment on this clonotype: A far bigger clonotype differs at one base, so this is likely a read error. The chain has TRBV7-3 and TRBJ2-3; 10 bases fit TRBD2. This CDR3 region has 18 residues. Per the germline V gene, CDR1 is SGHTA and CDR2 is FQGTGA. V lost 2 bases, J lost 3 bases, and 11 bases stayed unmatched. CDR3 sequence: CASSLGSEASGGTDTQYF. CDR3 sequence (DNA): TGTGCCAGCAGCTTAGGGTCGGAGGCTAGCGGGGGAACAGATACGCAGTATTTT.

As regards this clonotype: With a far larger clone one base away, a read error is the likely cause. This chain connects TRBV28 to TRBJ2-2, with TRBD1 as a possible D gene (6 bases). The CDR3 totals 16 residues. In germline, CDR1 is MDHEN, CDR2 SYDVKM. The CDR3 sequence is CATSDDRCGDTGELFF. Here the CDR3 DNA reads TGTGCCACCAGTGATGACAGGTGTGGGGACACCGGGGAGCTGTTTTTT.

This clonotype was detected many times. This chain links TRBV18 with TRBJ2-1, with TRBD2 matching over 9 bases. CDR1 KGHSH and CDR2 LQKENI come from the germline V gene. The CDR3 length is 14 residues. J lost 7 bases, V lost 3 bases, and 4 bases had no gene match. The CDR3 loop reads CASSPLLAGNEQFF. The CDR3 DNA sequence: TGTGCCAGCTCACCGCTGCTAGCGGGGAATGAGCAGTTCTTC. Full variable domain (remainder filled in from reference TRBV18 and TRBJ2-1): NAGVMQNPRHLVRRRGQEARLRCSPMKGHSHVYWYRQLPEEGLKFMVYLQKENIIDESGMPKERFSAEFPKEGPSILRIQQVVRGDSAAYFCASSPLLAGNEQFFGPGTRLTVL.

On this clonotype itself: A far larger clone differs by one base, so this is likely a read error. This rearrangement joins TRBV6-4 to TRBJ1-2, with TRBD1 identical over 7 bases. Germline V gene lookup returns CDR1 MRHNA and CDR2 SNTAGT. The CDR3 has 13 amino acids. The CDR3 protein is CASSKGQFYVYTF. The CDR3 DNA sequence: TGTGCCAGCAGCAAGGGACAGTTTTATGTCTACACCTTC.

The sample holds many counts of this clonotype. This sequence joins TRBV27 and TRBJ2-7, with TRBD1 as a possible D gene (5 bases). The length of the CDR3 is 15 residues. V gave up 2 bases and J gave up 3 bases, with 14 bases separating them. Germline assignment: CDR1 MNHEY and CDR2 SMNVEV (reference sequence). The CDR3 sequence: CASSLLPGPYYEQYF. The DNA of the CDR3 is TGTGCCAGCAGTTTACTGCCAGGGCCTTACTACGAGCAGTACTTC.

This sequence joins TRBV6-9 and TRBJ2-7; the D is unclear. The CDR3 consists of 11 residues. The V gene lost 3 bases and the J gene lost 5 bases, with 5 bases spanning the gap. Germline loops: CDR1 MNHGY, CDR2 SVAAGI. CDR3 nucleotides: TGTGCCAGCAGTTACCCCCACGAGCAGTACTTC. It codes for CASSYPHEQYF.

On this clonotype: At one end, the junction sequence differs from germline, possibly due to a read error. The V and J genes are TRBV20-1 and TRBJ2-7; 7 positions match TRBD2. Germline V gives CDR1 DFQATT, CDR2 SNEGSKA (reference sequence). This CDR3 has 15 amino acids. CDR3 sequence reads: CSAPYGGRARNEQYF. DNA for the CDR3: TGCAGTGCCCCCTACGGAGGGAGGGCTCGAAACGAGCAATACTTC.